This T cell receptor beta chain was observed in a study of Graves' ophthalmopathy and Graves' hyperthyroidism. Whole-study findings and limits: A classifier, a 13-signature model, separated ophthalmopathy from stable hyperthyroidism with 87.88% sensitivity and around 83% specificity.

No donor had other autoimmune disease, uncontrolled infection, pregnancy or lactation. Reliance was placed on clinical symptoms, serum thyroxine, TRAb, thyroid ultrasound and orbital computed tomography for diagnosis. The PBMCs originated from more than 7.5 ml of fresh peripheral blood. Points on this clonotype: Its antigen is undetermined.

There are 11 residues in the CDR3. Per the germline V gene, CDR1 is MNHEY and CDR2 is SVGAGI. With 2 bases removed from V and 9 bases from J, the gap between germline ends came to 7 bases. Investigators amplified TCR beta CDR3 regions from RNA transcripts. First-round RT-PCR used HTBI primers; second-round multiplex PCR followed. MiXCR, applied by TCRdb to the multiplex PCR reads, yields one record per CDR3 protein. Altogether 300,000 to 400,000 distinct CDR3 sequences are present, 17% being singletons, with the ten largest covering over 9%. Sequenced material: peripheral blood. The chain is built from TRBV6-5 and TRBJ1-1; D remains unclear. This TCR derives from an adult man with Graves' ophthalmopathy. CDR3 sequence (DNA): TGTGCCAGCAGTTACCAGCAAAAAGCTTTCTTT. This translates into CASSYQQKAFF.